This T cell receptor (beta chain) originates from a study of Ad26.COV2.S vaccination and SARS-CoV-2 variants. Broader study findings: Non-spike TCR breadth did not differ much between vaccine and placebo recipients. The authors reported substantial breadth in spike-specific CD8+ and CD4+ T cell responses after vaccination. Vaccinees displayed broader spike-specific TCR repertoires than placebo recipients. Total T cell responses may have been underestimated by the TCR breadth and depth analyses.

The germline CDR1 and CDR2 sequences are SGDLS and YYNGEE. This CDR3 is 13 amino acids long. V lost 4 bases and J 5 bases, leaving 9 bases between the germline ends. This clone appeared once. What it binds is not known. Only in-frame clones appear in the TCRdb table, and some are missing; sequencing was by immunoSEQ multiplex PCR. The sample includes about 39,000 clones, 65% to 90% of them seen just once. The sequence was obtained from a human donor who had recovered from COVID-19. The chain recombines TRBV9 with TRBJ2-2; no definite D call. The source was peripheral blood, collected after recovery from COVID-19. The CDR3 region is CASSPRRTGELFF. The CDR3 DNA is TGTGCCAGCAGCCCTCGAAGGACCGGGGAGCTGTTTTTT.